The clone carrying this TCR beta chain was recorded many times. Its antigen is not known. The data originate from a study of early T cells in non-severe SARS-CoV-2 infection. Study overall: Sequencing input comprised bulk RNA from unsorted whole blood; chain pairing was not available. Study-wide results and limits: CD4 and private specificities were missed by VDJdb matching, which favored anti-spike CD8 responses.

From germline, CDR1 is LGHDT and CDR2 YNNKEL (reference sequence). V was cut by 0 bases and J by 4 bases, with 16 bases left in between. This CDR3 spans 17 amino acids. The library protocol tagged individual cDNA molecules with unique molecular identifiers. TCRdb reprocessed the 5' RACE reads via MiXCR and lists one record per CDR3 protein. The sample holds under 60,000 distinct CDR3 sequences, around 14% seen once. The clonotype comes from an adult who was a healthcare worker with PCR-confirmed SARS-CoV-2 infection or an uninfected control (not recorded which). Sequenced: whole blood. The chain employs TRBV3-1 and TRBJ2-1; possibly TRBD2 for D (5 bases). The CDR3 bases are TGTGCCAGCAGCCAAGAAGAGGGTTGGTCGGAATACAATGAGCAGTTCTTC. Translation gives CASSQEEGWSEYNEQFF.